Listed here are 6 T cell receptor beta chains from one sample, sequenced in a study of blood T cell repertoires in COVID-19. Generated by immunoSEQ multiplex PCR, the TCRdb table keeps only in-frame clones and is missing some. The sample has 60,000 to 65,000 clones; about four fifths are singletons. The sequenced material came from peripheral blood. These receptors came from a human donor in a cohort sampled during active COVID-19.

A single count supports this clone. V and J are TRBV18 and TRBJ2-7; D might be TRBD2 (7 bases). The CDR3 loop spans 15 amino acids. Per germline, CDR1 KGHSH and CDR2 LQKENI. V lost 3 bases to trimming and J lost 1 base, with 13 bases between them. The CDR3, as DNA: TGTGCCAGCTCACCGGGGGGGGCGATGTCCTACGAGCAGTACTTC. Its translation is CASSPGGAMSYEQYF.

This clone was observed a handful of times. The rearrangement links TRBV3-1 (or the pseudogene TRBV3-2) to TRBJ1-1; D gene unclear. The V and J ends lost 3 bases and 2 bases respectively, with 4 bases between them. Looked up from germline, CDR1 is LGHDT and CDR2 is YNNKEL (reference sequence). CDR3 size: 12 residues. The CDR3 loop is CASSHLNTEAFF. The CDR3 DNA follows: TGTGCCAGCAGCCATTTAAACACTGAAGCTTTCTTT.

J is TRBJ1-6 and V is TRBV5-6, with TRBD1 matching over 8 bases. CDR1 and CDR2 from the germline V gene are SGHDT and YYEEEE. This CDR3 is 17 amino acids long. The ends lost 4 bases at V and 3 bases at J; junction bases unmatched: 9. The CDR3 sequence: CASSQKTGVIYNSPLHF. DNA of the CDR3: TGTGCCAGCAGCCAAAAGACAGGGGTAATCTATAATTCACCCCTCCACTTT. Full variable domain (missing parts from reference TRBV5-6 and TRBJ1-6): DAGVTQSPTHLIKTRGQQVTLRCSPKSGHDTVSWYQQALGQGPQFIFQYYEEEERQRGNFPDRFSGHQFPNYSSELNVNALLLGDSALYLCASSQKTGVIYNSPLHFGNGTRLTVT.

The chain joins TRBV9 to TRBJ2-3, with TRBD2 matching 16 bases. V shed 3 bases and J 1 base; nucleotides not matched to a gene: 8. The CDR3 runs to 19 residues. CDR1 SGDLS and CDR2 YYNGEE come from the germline V gene. Here the CDR3 reads CASSETGLAGGLGTDTQYF. The DNA for the CDR3 is TGTGCCAGCAGCGAGACGGGACTAGCGGGGGGGCTGGGCACAGATACGCAGTATTTT.

In nucleotides, the CDR3 is TGCGCCAGCAGCTTACCGGGACAGGGAGGGGAGCAGTACTTC. As protein: CASSLPGQGGEQYF. The chain combines TRBV5-1 with TRBJ2-7; 9 bases fit TRBD1. The CDR3 length is 14 residues. The V gene's germline CDR1 is SGHRS and CDR2 YFSETQ. V shed 2 bases and J 7 bases; nucleotides not matched to a gene: 7.

This clone was seen a handful of times. This chain uses TRBV3-1 (or the pseudogene TRBV3-2) with TRBJ2-2, with 8 bases that match TRBD1. This CDR3 contains 16 residues. CDR1 is LGHDT and CDR2 is YNNKEL in the germline V gene (reference sequence). J was trimmed by 1 base and V by 4 bases; bases with no gene match: 5. The CDR3 DNA reads TGTGCCAGCAGCCCACAGACAGGGGAGAACACCGGGGAGCTGTTTTTT. This translates into CASSPQTGENTGELFF.